Shown below are 17 T cell receptor beta chains from a single sample sequenced in a study of lymphopenia after photon versus proton radiotherapy. Produced via immunoSEQ multiplex PCR; TCRdb's table is partial and in-frame only. The sample records approximately 150,000 clones, about nine tenths being singletons. Specimen: peripheral blood, collected from a patient treated with photon-based radiotherapy. The receptors here all came from a man aged 45-60 years with gastric cancer.

The chain uses TRBV5-4 and TRBJ2-7; 10 nucleotides line up with TRBD1. Trimming at V came to 2 bases and at J to 9 bases, leaving 14 bases not matched to a gene. This CDR3 is 16 amino acids long. The germline CDR1 and CDR2 sequences are SGHNT and YYREEE (reference sequence). The CDR3 reads CASSLGTGATPTTQYF. Here the CDR3 DNA reads TGTGCCAGCAGCTTAGGGACAGGGGCAACCCCTACGACGCAGTACTTC. The variable domain in full, completed from reference TRBV5-4 and TRBJ2-7, reads ETGVTQSPTHLIKTRGQQVTLRCSSQSGHNTVSWYQQALGQGPQFIFQYYREEENGRGNFPPRFSGLQFPNYSSELNVNALELDDSALYLCASSLGTGATPTTQYFGPGTRLTVT.

The chain links TRBV6-1 to TRBJ2-1; possibly TRBD1 or TRBD2 for D (5 bases each). The V gene's germline CDR1 is MNHNS and CDR2 SASEGT. Trimming took off 9 bases at V and 0 bases at J, with 12 bases between the two ends. This CDR3 comprises 14 residues. The CDR3 DNA is TGTGCCAGTACCACCGGGACCTCCTACAATGAGCAGTTCTTC. Its protein product is CASTTGTSYNEQFF.

CDR3 nucleotides: TGTGCCAGCAGTTTCCTGACAGGGCGGGATGGCTACACCTTC. It codes for CASSFLTGRDGYTF. The V and J genes are TRBV27 and TRBJ1-2; 7 bases agree with TRBD1. Germline loops: CDR1 MNHEY, CDR2 SMNVEV (reference sequence). V lost 3 bases, J lost 6 bases, and 7 bases stayed unmatched. CDR3 size: 14 residues.

The chain has TRBV4-1 and TRBJ2-2; D might be TRBD1 (6 bases). The CDR3 is made up of 13 amino acids. Germline V lookup: CDR1 MGHRA, CDR2 YSYEKL. The V gene lost 10 bases and the J gene lost 3 bases, with 12 bases spanning the gap. The CDR3: CATGTLYTGELFF. In DNA form, the CDR3 reads TGCGCCACAGGGACACTTTACACCGGGGAGCTGTTTTTT.

The chain has TRBV28 and TRBJ2-1; 9 bases map to TRBD1. The J segment lost 5 bases and the V segment lost 7 bases, leaving 9 bases of the junction unmatched. Looked up from germline, CDR1 is MDHEN and CDR2 is SYDVKM. The CDR3 totals 15 residues. The CDR3 loop reads CASMSPGQGNNEQFF. In nucleotides, the CDR3 is TGTGCCAGCATGTCCCCGGGACAGGGTAACAATGAGCAGTTCTTC.

The rearrangement uses TRBV18 and TRBJ2-5, with a possible D match to TRBD2 (5 bases). V shed 2 bases and J shed 4 bases, with 11 bases lying between them. This CDR3 region has 14 residues. From germline, CDR1 is KGHSH and CDR2 LQKENI. The CDR3 sequence: CASSPGSKGETQYF. The CDR3 DNA follows: TGTGCCAGCTCACCAGGGAGTAAAGGAGAGACCCAGTACTTC.

DNA for the CDR3: TGTGCCAGCAGTCAGAGACTGGACTCTGGAAACACCATATATTTT. As protein: CASSQRLDSGNTIYF. The rearrangement joins TRBV6-1 to TRBJ1-3; D call uncertain. Trimming removed 5 bases at V and 0 bases at J, with 11 bases between. Germline CDR1 MNHNS, CDR2 SASEGT. This CDR3 has 15 residues.

The genes are TRBV25-1 and TRBJ1-1; weak D call: TRBD1 (6 bases). From germline, CDR1 is MGHDK and CDR2 SYGVNS. V lost 3 bases and J lost 0, with 8 bases in between. The CDR3 has 14 amino acids. As DNA, the CDR3 is TGTGCCAGCAGTGATGGGGGGCTGAACACTGAAGCTTTCTTT. Encoded protein: CASSDGGLNTEAFF.

This clone came up once. The rearrangement joins TRBV29-1 to TRBJ2-3; no reliable D call. The CDR3 spans 11 residues. The germline V and J ends were trimmed by 5 bases and 2 bases, with 5 bases remaining between them. Germline lookup yields CDR1 SQVTM and CDR2 ANQGSEA. Here the CDR3 reads CSVPFTDTQYF. DNA for the CDR3: TGCAGCGTTCCCTTCACAGATACGCAGTATTTT.

V usage is TRBV28 and J usage is TRBJ2-3, with TRBD2 identical over 7 bases. This CDR3 comprises 16 residues. J was trimmed by 3 bases and V by 4 bases; bases with no gene match: 10. Per germline, CDR1 MDHEN and CDR2 SYDVKM. DNA of the CDR3: TGTGCCAGCAGTTCCCGGAGGGGAGGGTCGACAGATACGCAGTATTTT. This translates into CASSSRRGGSTDTQYF.

The sample holds one count of this clone. The CDR3 nucleotides are TGTGCCATCAGTACTAGCGGGAGGAGTAGCACAGATACGCAGTATTTT. Translated, it gives CAISTSGRSSTDTQYF. The rearrangement joins TRBV10-3 to TRBJ2-3; 12 positions match TRBD2. From germline, CDR1 is ENHRY and CDR2 SYGVKD. V shed 5 bases and J 0 bases; nucleotides not matched to a gene: 3. The CDR3 has 16 amino acids.

The CDR3 bases are TGCGCCAGCAGCCTGGGACTAGCGGGAGGGCCAGGCACCGGGGAGCTGTTTTTT. Protein: CASSLGLAGGPGTGELFF. The V gene is TRBV5-1, the J gene TRBJ2-2; 16 bases fit TRBD2. The V and J ends lost 4 bases and 4 bases, in that order; junction bases with no gene match: 7. The CDR3 length is 18 residues. CDR1 is SGHRS and CDR2 is YFSETQ in the germline V gene.

This clone has just one count. V gene TRBV29-1 combines with J gene TRBJ2-2; D gene ambiguous. The CDR3 is made up of 13 amino acids. Trimming removed 6 bases from V and 1 base from J, with 9 bases in between. Germline V gene data show CDR1 as SQVTM and CDR2 as ANQGSEA. The DNA of the CDR3 is TGCAGCGTCCGGGTCAGGAACACCGGGGAGCTGTTTTTT. Amino acids: CSVRVRNTGELFF.

With respect to this clone: One end of the junction fails to match germline, which may point to a read error. The J gene is TRBJ2-2, the V gene TRBV6-5; 9 nucleotides match TRBD1. Germline V gives CDR1 MNHEY, CDR2 SVGAGI. The CDR3 is 14 amino acids. The CDR3 protein is CAARGTGNAGELFF. CDR3 sequence (DNA): TGTGCCGCCCGGGGGACAGGGAACGCCGGGGAGCTGTTTTTT.

This chain links TRBV10-1 with TRBJ2-7, with 8 bases matching TRBD1. J gave up 1 base and V 3 bases, and 5 bases lay outside the gene matches. This CDR3 contains 15 residues. The germline V gene has CDR1 WNHNN and CDR2 SYGVQD (reference sequence). The CDR3 region is CASSDKTGASYEQYF. The DNA of the CDR3 is TGCGCCAGCAGTGATAAGACAGGGGCATCCTACGAGCAGTACTTC.

J is TRBJ2-1 and V is TRBV27, with TRBD2 as a possible D gene (5 bases). The CDR3 runs to 17 residues. Between the trimmed V and J ends, which lost 4 bases and 3 bases, there was a span of 19 bases. Per the germline V gene, CDR1 is MNHEY and CDR2 is SMNVEV (reference sequence). The CDR3 region is CASSSKALQRVYNEQFF. CDR3 nucleotides: TGTGCCAGCAGTTCAAAGGCCCTCCAGAGGGTCTACAATGAGCAGTTCTTC.

The V call is TRBV4-2, the J call TRBJ2-7, with D unclear. CDR1 and CDR2 (germline): LGHNA, YNFKEQ. V was trimmed by 4 bases and J by 2 bases, leaving 30 bases between them. CDR3 length: 20 residues. CDR3 amino acids: CASSPLGDTEGSVGTYEQYF. The CDR3 DNA is TGTGCCAGCAGCCCCCTAGGCGACACAGAAGGGTCGGTTGGGACCTACGAGCAGTACTTC.